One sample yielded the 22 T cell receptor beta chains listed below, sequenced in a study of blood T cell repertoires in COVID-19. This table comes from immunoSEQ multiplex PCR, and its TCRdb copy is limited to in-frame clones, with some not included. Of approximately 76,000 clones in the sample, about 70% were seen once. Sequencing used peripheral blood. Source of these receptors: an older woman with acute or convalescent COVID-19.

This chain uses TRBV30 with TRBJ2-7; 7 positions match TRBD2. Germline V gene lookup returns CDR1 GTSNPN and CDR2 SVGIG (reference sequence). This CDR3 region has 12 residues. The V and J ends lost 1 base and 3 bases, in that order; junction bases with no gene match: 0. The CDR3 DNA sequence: TGTGCCTGGAGTGGCGGGGGCTACGAGCAGTACTTC. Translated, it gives CAWSGGGYEQYF.

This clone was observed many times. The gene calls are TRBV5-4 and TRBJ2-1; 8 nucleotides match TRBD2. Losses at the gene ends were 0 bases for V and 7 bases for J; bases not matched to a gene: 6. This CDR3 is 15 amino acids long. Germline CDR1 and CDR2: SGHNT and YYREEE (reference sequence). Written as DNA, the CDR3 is TGTGCCAGCAGCTTGGCCGCGGGGGGTCGGAATGAGCAGTTCTTC. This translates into CASSLAAGGRNEQFF.

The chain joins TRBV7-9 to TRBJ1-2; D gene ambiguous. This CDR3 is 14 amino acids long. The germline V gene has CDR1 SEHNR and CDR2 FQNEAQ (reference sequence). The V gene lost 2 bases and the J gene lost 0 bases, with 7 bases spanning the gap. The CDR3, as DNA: TGTGCCAGCAGCTTACTTCCGGCTAACTATGGCTACACCTTC. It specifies CASSLLPANYGYTF.

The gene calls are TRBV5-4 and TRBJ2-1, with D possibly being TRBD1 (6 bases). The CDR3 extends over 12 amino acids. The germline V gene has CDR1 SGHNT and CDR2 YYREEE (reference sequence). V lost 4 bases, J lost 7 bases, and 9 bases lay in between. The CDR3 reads CASSVDRNEQFF. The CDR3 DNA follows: TGTGCCAGCAGCGTAGACAGGAATGAGCAGTTCTTC.

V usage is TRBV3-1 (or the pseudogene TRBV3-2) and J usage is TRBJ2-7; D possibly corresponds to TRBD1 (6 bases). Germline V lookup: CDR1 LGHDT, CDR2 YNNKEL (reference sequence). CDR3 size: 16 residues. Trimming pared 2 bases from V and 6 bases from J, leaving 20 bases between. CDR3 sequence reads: CASSQLSGTPGSEQYF. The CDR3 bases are TGTGCCAGCAGCCAACTTTCCGGGACACCTGGCTCCGAGCAGTACTTC.

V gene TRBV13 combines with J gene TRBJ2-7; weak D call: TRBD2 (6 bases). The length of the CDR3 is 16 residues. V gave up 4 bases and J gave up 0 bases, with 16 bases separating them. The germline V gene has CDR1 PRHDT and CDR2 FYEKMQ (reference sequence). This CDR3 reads CASSSPGTLPSYEQYF. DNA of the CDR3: TGTGCCAGCAGCTCCCCCGGGACTCTTCCCTCCTACGAGCAGTACTTC.

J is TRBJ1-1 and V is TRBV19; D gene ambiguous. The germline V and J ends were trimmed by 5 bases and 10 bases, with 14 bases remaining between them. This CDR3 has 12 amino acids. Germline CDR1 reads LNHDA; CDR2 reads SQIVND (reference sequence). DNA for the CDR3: TGTGCCAGTAGTGAGGGAGGGATACGAGCTTTCTTT. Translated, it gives CASSEGGIRAFF.

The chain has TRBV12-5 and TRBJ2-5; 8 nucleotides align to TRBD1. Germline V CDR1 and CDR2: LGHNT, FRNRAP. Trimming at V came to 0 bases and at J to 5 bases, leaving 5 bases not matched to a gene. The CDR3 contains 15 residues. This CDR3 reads CASGLVQGVGETQYF. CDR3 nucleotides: TGTGCTAGTGGTTTGGTACAGGGGGTTGGGGAGACCCAGTACTTC.

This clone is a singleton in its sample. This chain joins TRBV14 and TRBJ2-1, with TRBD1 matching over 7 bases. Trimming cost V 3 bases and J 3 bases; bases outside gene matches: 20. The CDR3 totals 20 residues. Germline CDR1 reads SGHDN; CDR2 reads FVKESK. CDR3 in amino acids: CASSHIRWRARGYHYNEQFF. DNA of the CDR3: TGTGCCAGCAGCCATATAAGATGGCGTGCCAGGGGGTATCACTACAATGAGCAGTTCTTC.

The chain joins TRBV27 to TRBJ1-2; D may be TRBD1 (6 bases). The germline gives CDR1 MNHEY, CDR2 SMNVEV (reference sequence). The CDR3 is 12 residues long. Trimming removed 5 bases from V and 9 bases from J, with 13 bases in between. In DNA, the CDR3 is TGTGCCAGCAGTGGCCCTCAGGGGAGCTACACCTTC. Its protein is CASSGPQGSYTF.

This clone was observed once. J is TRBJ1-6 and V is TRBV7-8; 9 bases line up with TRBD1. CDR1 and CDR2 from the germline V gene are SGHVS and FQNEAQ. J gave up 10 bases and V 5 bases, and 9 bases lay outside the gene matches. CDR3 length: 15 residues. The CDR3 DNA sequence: TGTGCCAGCAGCGGGCAGGGACAGGGTGGGTCACCCCTCCACTTT. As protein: CASSGQGQGGSPLHF. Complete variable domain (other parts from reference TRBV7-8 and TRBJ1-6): GAGVSQSPRYKVAKRGQDVALRCDPISGHVSLFWYQQALGQGPEFLTYFQNEAQLDKSGLPSDRFFAERPEGSVSTLKIQRTQQEDSAVYLCASSGQGQGGSPLHFGNGTRLTVT.

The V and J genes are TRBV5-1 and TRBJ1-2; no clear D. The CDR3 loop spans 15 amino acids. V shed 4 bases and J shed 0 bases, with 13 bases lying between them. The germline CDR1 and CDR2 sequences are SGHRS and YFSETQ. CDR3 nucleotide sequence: TGCGCCAGCAGCCGGGAGGGCACGGCTAACTATGGCTACACCTTC. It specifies CASSREGTANYGYTF.

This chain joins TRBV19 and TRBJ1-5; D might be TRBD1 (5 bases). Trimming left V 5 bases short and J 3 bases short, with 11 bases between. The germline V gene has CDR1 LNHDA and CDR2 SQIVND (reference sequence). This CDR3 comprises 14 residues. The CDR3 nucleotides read TGTGCCAGTAGTCCTCGACAGAACAATCAGCCCCAGCATTTT. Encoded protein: CASSPRQNNQPQHF.

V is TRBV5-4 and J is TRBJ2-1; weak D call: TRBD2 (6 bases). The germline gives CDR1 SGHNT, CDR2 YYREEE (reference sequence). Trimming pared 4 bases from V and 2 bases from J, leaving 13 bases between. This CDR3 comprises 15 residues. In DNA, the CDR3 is TGTGCCAGCAGCCGGGGACTGGCGACCTACAATGAGCAGTTCTTC. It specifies CASSRGLATYNEQFF.

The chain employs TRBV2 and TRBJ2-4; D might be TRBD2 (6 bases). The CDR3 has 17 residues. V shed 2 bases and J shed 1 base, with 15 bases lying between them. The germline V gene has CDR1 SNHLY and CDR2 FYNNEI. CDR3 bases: TGTGCCAGCAGTGAATGGTCGGGAGCTGGGGCCAAAAACATTCAGTACTTC. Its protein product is CASSEWSGAGAKNIQYF.

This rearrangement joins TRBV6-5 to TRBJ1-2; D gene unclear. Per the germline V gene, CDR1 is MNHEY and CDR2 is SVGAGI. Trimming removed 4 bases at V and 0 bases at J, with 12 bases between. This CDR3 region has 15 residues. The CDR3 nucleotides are TGTGCCAGCAGTTTATCCTGGGCCTCTAACTATGGCTACACCTTC. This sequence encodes CASSLSWASNYGYTF.

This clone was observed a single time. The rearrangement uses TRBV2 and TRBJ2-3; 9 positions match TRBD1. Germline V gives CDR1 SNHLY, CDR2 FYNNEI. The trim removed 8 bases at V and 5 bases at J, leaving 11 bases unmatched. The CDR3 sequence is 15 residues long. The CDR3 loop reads CASGVTGGFKDTQYF. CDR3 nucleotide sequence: TGTGCCAGCGGGGTTACAGGGGGCTTCAAAGATACGCAGTATTTT.

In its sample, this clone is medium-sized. The chain's CDR3 is CASSQDSGQETQYF. The CDR3 DNA reads as TGCGCCAGCAGCCAAGATTCAGGCCAAGAGACCCAGTACTTC. This chain uses TRBV4-1 with TRBJ2-5, with D unclear. V gave up 0 bases and J gave up 1 base, with 6 bases separating them. CDR1 and CDR2 (germline): MGHRA, YSYEKL. The CDR3 loop spans 14 amino acids.

CDR3 residues: CASSLRYEQYF. The CDR3 coding sequence is TGTGCCAGCAGCTTACGCTACGAGCAGTACTTC. The rearrangement uses TRBV11-2 and TRBJ2-7, with no clear D. Trimming took 2 bases from V and 3 from J, leaving 2 bases between them. This CDR3 region has 11 residues. Per germline, CDR1 SGHAT and CDR2 FQNNGV.

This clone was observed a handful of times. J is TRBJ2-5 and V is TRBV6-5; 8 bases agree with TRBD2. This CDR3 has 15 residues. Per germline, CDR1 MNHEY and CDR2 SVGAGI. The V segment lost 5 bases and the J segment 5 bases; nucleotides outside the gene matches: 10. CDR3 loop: CASSLQAGVSETQYF. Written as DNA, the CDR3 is TGTGCCAGCAGTCTACAAGCGGGAGTCTCCGAGACCCAGTACTTC.

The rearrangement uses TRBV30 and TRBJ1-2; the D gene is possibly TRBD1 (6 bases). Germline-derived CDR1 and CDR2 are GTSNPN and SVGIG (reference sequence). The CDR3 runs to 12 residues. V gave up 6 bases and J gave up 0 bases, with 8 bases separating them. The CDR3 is CACTGTNYGYTF. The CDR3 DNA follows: TGTGCCTGTACAGGGACTAACTATGGCTACACCTTC.

The CDR3 DNA reads TGTGCCAGTAACGGGATAGCGGGGGGCCACGAGCAGTACTTC. Protein: CASNGIAGGHEQYF. V is TRBV19 and J is TRBJ2-7; 10 bases line up with TRBD2. In germline, CDR1 is LNHDA, CDR2 SQIVND (reference sequence). The CDR3 contains 14 residues. With V trimmed by 7 bases and J by 5 bases, 8 bases remained unmatched.